This T cell receptor (beta chain) was observed in a study of T cell responses to AZD1222 COVID-19 vaccine. Study-wide results and caveats: Reports indicate that nearly half of spike-specific TCRs are directed at unmutated variant regions.

This CDR3 spans 13 amino acids. Germline assignment: CDR1 SEHNR and CDR2 FQNEAQ (reference sequence). The V and J ends lost 5 bases and 7 bases respectively, with 11 bases between them. This clone was counted a single time. Its antigen is not known. Profiled with immunoSEQ multiplex PCR; TCRdb holds only in-frame clones, not every one. The sample includes about 110,000 clones, 80% to 95% of them seen just once. This rearrangement joins TRBV7-9 to TRBJ2-2; perhaps TRBD2 as D (5 bases). This specimen consisted of peripheral blood, obtained 28 days after the second AZD1222 dose. This receptor was identified in an adult who received the AZD1222 COVID-19 vaccine. In DNA form, the CDR3 reads TGTGCCAGCAGCCCTAGCCCTCGCGGGGAGCTGTTTTTT. Protein sequence: CASSPSPRGELFF.